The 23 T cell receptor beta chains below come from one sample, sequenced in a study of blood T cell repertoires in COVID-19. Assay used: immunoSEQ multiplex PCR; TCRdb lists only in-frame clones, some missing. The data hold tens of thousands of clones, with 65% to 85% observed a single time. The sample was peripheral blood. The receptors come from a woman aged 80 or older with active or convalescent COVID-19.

The CDR3 loop is CASSQGQTNTEAFF. In nucleotides, the CDR3 is TGCGCCAGCAGCCAAGGACAAACGAACACTGAAGCTTTCTTT. V usage is TRBV4-3 and J usage is TRBJ1-1, with no clear D. The CDR3 contains 14 residues. V gave up 1 base and J gave up 1 base, with 7 bases separating them. Germline V gene sequence: CDR1 LGHNA, CDR2 YSLEER.

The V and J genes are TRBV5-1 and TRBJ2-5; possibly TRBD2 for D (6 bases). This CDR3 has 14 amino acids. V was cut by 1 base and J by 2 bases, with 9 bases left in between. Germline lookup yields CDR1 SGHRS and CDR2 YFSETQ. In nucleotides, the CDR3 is TGCGCCAGCAGCTTGACGGCGGGACAAGAGACCCAGTACTTC. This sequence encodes CASSLTAGQETQYF.

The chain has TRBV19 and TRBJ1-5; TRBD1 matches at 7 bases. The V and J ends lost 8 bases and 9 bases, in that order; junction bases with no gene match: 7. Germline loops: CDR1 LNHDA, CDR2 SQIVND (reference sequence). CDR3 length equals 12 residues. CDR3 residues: CASRQGARPQHF. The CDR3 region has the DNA TGTGCCAGTCGACAGGGTGCACGGCCCCAGCATTTT. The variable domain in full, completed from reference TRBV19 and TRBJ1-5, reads DGGITQSPKYLFRKEGQNVTLSCEQNLNHDAMYWYRQDPGQGLRLIYYSQIVNDFQKGDIAEGYSVSREKKESFPLTVTSAQKNPTAFYLCASRQGARPQHFGDGTRLSIL.

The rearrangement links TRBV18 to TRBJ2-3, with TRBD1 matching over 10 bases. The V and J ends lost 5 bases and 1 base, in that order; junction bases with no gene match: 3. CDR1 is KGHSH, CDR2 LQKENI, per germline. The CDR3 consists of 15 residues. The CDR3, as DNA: TGTGCCAGCTCAAGACAGGGGGCCGGCACAGATACGCAGTATTTT. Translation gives CASSRQGAGTDTQYF.

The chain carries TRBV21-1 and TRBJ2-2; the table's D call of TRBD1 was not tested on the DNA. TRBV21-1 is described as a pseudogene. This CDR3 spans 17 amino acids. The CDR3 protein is CASSKPGNSRNTGELFF. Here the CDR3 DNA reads TGTGCCAGCAGCAAACCTGGAAACAGCAGGAACACCGGGGAGCTGTTTTTT.

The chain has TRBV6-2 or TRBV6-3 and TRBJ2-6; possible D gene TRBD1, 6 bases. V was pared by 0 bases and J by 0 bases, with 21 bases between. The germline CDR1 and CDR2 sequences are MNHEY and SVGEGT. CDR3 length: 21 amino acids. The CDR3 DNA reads TGTGCCAGCAGTTACTCGATCAGGGACAACCCTTCTTTCTCTGGGGCCAACGTCCTGACTTTC. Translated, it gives CASSYSIRDNPSFSGANVLTF.

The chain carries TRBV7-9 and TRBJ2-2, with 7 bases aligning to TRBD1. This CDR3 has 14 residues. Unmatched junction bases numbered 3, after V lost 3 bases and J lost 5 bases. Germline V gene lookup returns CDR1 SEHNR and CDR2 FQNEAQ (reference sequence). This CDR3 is CASSLGTDTGELFF. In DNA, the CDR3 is TGTGCCAGCAGCTTGGGGACAGATACCGGGGAGCTGTTTTTT.

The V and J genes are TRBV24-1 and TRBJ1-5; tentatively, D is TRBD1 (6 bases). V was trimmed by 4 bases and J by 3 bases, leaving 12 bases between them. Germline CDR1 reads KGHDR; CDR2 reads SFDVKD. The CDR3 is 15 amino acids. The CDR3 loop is CATSDPGQINQPQHF. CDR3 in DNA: TGTGCCACCAGTGACCCCGGACAGATCAATCAGCCCCAGCATTTT.

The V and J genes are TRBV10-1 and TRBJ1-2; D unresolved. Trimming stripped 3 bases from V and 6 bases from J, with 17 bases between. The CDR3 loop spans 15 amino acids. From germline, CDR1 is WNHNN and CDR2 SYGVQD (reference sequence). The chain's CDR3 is CASSEAFLGSHGYTF. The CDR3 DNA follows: TGCGCCAGCAGTGAAGCCTTTTTGGGTAGCCATGGCTACACCTTC.

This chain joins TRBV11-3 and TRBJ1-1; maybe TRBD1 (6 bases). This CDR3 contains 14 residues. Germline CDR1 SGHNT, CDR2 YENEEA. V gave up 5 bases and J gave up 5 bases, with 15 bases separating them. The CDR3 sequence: CASSQEGGRTEAFF. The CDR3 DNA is TGTGCCAGCAGCCAAGAGGGGGGGCGGACTGAAGCTTTCTTT.

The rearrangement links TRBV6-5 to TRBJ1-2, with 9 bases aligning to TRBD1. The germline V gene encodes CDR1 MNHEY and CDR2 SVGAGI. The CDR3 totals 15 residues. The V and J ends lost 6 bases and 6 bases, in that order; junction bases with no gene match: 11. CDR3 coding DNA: TGTGCCAGCAGGGGAGAAGGGACAGGGAGGGATGGCTACACCTTC. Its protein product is CASRGEGTGRDGYTF.

This CDR3 reads CASTDPRGLIGNTIYF. The CDR3 DNA is TGTGCCAGCACCGATCCCAGGGGTTTGATCGGAAACACCATATATTTT. The chain has TRBV28 and TRBJ1-3; maybe TRBD1 (6 bases). This CDR3 comprises 16 residues. Per the germline V gene, CDR1 is MDHEN and CDR2 is SYDVKM. The V end lost 7 bases, the J end lost 4 bases, and 20 bases lay between the germline ends.

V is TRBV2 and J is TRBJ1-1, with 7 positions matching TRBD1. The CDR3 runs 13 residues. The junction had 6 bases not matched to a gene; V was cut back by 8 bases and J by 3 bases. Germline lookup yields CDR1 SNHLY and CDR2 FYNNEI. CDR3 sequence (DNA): TGTGCCAGCGAGGGGGCGCCGGACACTGAAGCTTTCTTT. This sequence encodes CASEGAPDTEAFF.

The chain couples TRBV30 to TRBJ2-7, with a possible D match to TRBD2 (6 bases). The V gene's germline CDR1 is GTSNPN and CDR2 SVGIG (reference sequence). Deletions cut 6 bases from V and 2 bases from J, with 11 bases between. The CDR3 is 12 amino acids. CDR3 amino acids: CACAGGTYEQYF. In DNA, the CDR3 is TGTGCCTGTGCCGGGGGTACCTACGAGCAGTACTTC.

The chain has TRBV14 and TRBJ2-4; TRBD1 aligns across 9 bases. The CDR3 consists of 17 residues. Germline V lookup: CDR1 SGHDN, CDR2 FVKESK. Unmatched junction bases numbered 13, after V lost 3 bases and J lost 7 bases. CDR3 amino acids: CASSQEYSQGARNIQYF. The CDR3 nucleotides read TGTGCCAGCAGCCAGGAATACTCACAGGGGGCAAGGAACATTCAGTACTTC.

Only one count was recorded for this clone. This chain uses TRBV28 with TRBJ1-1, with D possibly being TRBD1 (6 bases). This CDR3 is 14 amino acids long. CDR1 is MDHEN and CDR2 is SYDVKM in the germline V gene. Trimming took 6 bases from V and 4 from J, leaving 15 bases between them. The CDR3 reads CASRLGQLGTEAFF. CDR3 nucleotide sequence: TGTGCCAGCAGGCTTGGACAGTTGGGCACTGAAGCTTTCTTT.

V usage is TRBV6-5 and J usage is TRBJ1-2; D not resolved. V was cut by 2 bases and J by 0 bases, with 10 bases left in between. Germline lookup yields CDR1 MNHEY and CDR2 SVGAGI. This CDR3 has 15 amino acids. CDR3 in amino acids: CASSYDTLSNYGYTF. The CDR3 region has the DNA TGTGCCAGCAGTTACGATACCCTATCTAACTATGGCTACACCTTC.

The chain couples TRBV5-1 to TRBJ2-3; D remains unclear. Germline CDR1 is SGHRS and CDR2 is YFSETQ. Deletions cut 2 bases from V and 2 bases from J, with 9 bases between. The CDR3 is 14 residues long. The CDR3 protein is CASSFTRFTDTQYF. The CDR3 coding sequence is TGCGCCAGCAGCTTTACAAGATTCACAGATACGCAGTATTTT.

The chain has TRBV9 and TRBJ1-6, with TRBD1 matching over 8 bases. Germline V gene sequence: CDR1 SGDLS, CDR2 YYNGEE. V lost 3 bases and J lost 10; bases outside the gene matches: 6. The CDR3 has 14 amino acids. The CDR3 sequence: CASSADRARSPLHF. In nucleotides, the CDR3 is TGTGCCAGCAGCGCGGACAGGGCACGGTCACCCCTCCACTTT.

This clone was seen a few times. CDR3 sequence: CASSPLPLGNGELFF. In DNA, the CDR3 is TGTGCCAGCTCACCACTTCCTCTCGGTAACGGGGAGCTGTTTTTT. The chain has TRBV18 and TRBJ2-2, with D hard to call. In germline, CDR1 is KGHSH, CDR2 LQKENI. V shed 1 base and J shed 7 bases, with 13 bases lying between them. The CDR3 extends over 15 amino acids. Based on the CDR3 plus reference TRBV18 and TRBJ2-2, the full variable domain is NAGVMQNPRHLVRRRGQEARLRCSPMKGHSHVYWYRQLPEEGLKFMVYLQKENIIDESGMPKERFSAEFPKEGPSILRIQQVVRGDSAAYFCASSPLPLGNGELFFGEGSRLTVL.

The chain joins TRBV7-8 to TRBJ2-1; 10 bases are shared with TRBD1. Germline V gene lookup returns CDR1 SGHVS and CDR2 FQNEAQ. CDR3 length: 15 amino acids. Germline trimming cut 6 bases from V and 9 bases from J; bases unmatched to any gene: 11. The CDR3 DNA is TGTGCCAGCAGAATCGCCTGGGACAGGGGAAGTGAGCAGTTCTTC. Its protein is CASRIAWDRGSEQFF.

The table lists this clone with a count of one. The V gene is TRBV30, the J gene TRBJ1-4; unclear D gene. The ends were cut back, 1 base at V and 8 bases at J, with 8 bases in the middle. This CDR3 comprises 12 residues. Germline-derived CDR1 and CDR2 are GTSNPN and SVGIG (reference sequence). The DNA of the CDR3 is TGTGCCTGGAGTGACGTAGAGGAAAAACTGTTTTTT. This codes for CAWSDVEEKLFF.

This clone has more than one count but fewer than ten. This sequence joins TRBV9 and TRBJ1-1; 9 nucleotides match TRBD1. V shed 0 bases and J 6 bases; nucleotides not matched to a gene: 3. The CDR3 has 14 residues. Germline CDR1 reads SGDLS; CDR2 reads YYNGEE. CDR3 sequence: CASSVVQGASEAFF. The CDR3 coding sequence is TGTGCCAGCAGCGTAGTACAGGGGGCCTCTGAAGCTTTCTTT.